The sequence of this T cell receptor (beta chain) was determined in a study of cytomegalovirus exposure and HLA in healthy donors. Turning to this clone: What it binds is not known.

Trimming took off 3 bases at V and 1 base at J, with 15 bases between the two ends. Germline CDR1 is SGHTA and CDR2 is FQGNSA. This CDR3 has 16 residues. The PCR employed 60 Vbeta primers together with 13 Jbeta primers. Measured with immunoSEQ multiplex PCR; TCRdb has only the in-frame clones, and not every one. The profile shows around 150,000 clones, about 75% of them singletons. Study-wide results and caveats: Exclusion as indistinguishable affected some V segments, including TRBV6-2 and TRBV6-3. Later analysis showed TCR association rates varying by HLA locus, highest for DRB1 and lowest for HLA-C.

Sample: PBMCs. This chain links TRBV7-2 with TRBJ1-1; D is possibly TRBD1 (5 bases). The sequence was obtained from a female donor in good health and CMV-seronegative. CDR3 sequence: CASSFRGEGTNTEAFF. The CDR3 nucleotides read TGTGCCAGCAGCTTCCGGGGGGAGGGGACGAACACTGAAGCTTTCTTT.